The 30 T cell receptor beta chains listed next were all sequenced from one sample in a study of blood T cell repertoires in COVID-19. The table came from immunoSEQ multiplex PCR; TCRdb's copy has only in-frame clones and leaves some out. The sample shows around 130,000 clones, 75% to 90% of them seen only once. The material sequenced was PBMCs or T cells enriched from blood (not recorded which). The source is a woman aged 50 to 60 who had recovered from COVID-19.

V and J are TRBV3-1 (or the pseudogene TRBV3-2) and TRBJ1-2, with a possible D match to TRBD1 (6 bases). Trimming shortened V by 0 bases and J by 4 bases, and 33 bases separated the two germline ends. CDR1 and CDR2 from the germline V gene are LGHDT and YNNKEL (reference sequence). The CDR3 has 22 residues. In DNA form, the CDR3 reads TGTGCCAGCAGCCAAGATAGAGGAGCGACAGGTTTTTCCTCAGCCAATATCTATGGCTACACCTTC. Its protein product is CASSQDRGATGFSSANIYGYTF.

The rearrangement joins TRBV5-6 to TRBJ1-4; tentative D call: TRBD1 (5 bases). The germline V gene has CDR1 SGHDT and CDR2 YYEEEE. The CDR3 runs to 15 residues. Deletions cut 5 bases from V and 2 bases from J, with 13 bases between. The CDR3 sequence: CASRPRGSTNEKLFF. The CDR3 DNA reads TGTGCCAGCAGGCCGCGGGGGAGCACTAATGAAAAACTGTTTTTT.

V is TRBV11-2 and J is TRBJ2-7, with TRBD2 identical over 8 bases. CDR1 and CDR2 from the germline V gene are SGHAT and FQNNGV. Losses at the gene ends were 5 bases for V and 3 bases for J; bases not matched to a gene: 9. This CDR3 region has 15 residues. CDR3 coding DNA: TGTGCCAGCAGCACGGCTAGCGGGCGTTACTACGAGCAGTACTTC. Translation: CASSTASGRYYEQYF.

The DNA of the CDR3 is TGTGCCAGCAGCTTAGCACTAGCGGGGAGGTACTACGAGCAGTACTTC. Translated, it gives CASSLALAGRYYEQYF. The V and J genes are TRBV7-2 and TRBJ2-7; TRBD2 aligns across 10 bases. The CDR3 loop spans 16 amino acids. With V trimmed by 0 bases and J by 3 bases, 5 bases remained unmatched. CDR1 and CDR2 (germline): SGHTA, FQGNSA.

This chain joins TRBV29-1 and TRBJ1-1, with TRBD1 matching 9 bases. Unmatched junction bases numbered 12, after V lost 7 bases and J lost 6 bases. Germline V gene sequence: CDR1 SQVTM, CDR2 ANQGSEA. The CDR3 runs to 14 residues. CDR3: CSGSGQGISAEAFF. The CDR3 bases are TGCAGCGGGTCGGGACAGGGAATTTCGGCTGAAGCTTTCTTT.

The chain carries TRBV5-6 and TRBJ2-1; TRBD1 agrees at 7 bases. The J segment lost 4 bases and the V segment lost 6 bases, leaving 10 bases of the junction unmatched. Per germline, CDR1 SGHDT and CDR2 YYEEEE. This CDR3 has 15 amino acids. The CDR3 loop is CASTRTGSGYNEQFF. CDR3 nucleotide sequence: TGTGCCAGCACCAGGACAGGATCGGGTTACAATGAGCAGTTCTTC.

CDR3 sequence: CASSPLGGYEQFF. The CDR3 DNA is TGTGCCAGCAGCCCCTTAGGAGGCTATGAGCAGTTCTTC. V usage is TRBV11-2 and J usage is TRBJ2-1, with D maybe TRBD2 (5 bases). The CDR3 loop spans 13 amino acids. Trimming took off 5 bases at V and 8 bases at J, with 13 bases between the two ends. Germline V gene lookup returns CDR1 SGHAT and CDR2 FQNNGV.

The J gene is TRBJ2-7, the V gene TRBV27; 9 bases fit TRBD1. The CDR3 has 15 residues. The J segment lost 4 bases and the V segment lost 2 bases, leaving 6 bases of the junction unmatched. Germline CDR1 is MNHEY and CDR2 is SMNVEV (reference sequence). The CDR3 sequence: CASSLLTGGMYEQYF. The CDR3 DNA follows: TGTGCCAGCAGTTTACTAACAGGGGGCATGTACGAGCAGTACTTC.

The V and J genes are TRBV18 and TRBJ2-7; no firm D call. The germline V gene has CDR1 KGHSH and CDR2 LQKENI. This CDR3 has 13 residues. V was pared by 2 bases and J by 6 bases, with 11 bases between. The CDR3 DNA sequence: TGTGCCAGCTCACCAAATCACAACCCCGAGCAGTACTTC. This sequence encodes CASSPNHNPEQYF.

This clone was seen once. DNA of the CDR3: TGTGCCAGCAGCCAAGATAGGCGGCCCCTGTACTTC. Its translation: CASSQDRRPLYF. The chain recombines TRBV3-1 (or the pseudogene TRBV3-2) with TRBJ2-7; D uncertain. The CDR3 is 12 residues long. Trimming stripped 0 bases from V and 12 bases from J, with 12 bases between. Germline CDR1 LGHDT, CDR2 YNNKEL (reference sequence).

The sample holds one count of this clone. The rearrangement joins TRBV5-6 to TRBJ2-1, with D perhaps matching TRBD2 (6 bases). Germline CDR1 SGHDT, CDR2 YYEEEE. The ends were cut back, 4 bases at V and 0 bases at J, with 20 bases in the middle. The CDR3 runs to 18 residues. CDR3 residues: CASSGGSSASFSYNEQFF. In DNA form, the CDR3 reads TGTGCCAGCAGCGGGGGGTCGTCAGCTAGCTTCTCCTACAATGAGCAGTTCTTC.

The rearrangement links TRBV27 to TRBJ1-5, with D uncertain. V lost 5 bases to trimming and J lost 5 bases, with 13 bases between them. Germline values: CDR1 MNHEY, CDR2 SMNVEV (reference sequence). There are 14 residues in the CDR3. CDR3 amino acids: CASSPGWGDQPQHF. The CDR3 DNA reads TGTGCCAGCAGTCCCGGGTGGGGAGATCAGCCCCAGCATTTT.

CDR3 region: CASSQSKKGAGGNTIYF. For the CDR3, the DNA is TGTGCCAGCAGCCAATCCAAAAAGGGGGCTGGTGGAAACACCATATATTTT. The chain combines TRBV3-1 (or the pseudogene TRBV3-2) with TRBJ1-3; 7 nucleotides agree with TRBD1. The germline V gene encodes CDR1 LGHDT and CDR2 YNNKEL (reference sequence). The length of the CDR3 is 17 residues. J lost 3 bases, V lost 2 bases, and 10 bases had no gene match.

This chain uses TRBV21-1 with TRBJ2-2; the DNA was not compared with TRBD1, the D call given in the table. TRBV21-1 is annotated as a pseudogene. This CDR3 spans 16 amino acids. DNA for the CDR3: TGTGCCAGGCTGGGACAGGGGGCCGCGAACACCGGGGAGCTGTTTTTT. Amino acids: CARLGQGAANTGELFF.

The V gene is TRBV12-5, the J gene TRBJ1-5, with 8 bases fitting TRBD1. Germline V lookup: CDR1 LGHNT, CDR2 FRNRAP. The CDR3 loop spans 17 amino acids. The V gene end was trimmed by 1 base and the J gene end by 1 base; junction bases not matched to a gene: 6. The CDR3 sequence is CASGLASGGGSNQPQHF. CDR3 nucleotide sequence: TGTGCTAGTGGTTTGGCCTCAGGGGGCGGGAGCAATCAGCCCCAGCATTTT.

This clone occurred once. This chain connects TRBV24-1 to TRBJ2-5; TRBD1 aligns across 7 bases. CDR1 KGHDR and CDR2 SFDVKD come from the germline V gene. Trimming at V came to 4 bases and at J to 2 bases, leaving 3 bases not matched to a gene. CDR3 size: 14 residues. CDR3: CATSEGGRQETQYF. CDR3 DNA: TGTGCCACCAGTGAAGGGGGCCGACAAGAGACCCAGTACTTC.

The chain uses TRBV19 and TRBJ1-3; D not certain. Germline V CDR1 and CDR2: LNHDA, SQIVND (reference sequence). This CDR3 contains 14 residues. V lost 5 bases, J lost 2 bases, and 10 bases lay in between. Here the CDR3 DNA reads TGTGCCAGTAGTGTGACGGGGACTGGAAACACCATATATTTT. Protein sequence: CASSVTGTGNTIYF.

The CDR3 protein is CASSQDTGYNSPLHF. CDR3 bases: TGCGCCAGCAGCCAAGACACAGGGTATAATTCACCCCTCCACTTT. V is TRBV4-1 and J is TRBJ1-6; D perhaps matches TRBD1 (6 bases). The germline V gene has CDR1 MGHRA and CDR2 YSYEKL. The V and J ends lost 0 bases and 4 bases respectively, with 7 bases between them. The CDR3 contains 15 residues.

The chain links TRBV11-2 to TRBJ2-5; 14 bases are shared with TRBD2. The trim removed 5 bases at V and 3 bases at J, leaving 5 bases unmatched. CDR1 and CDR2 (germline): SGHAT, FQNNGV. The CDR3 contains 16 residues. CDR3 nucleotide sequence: TGTGCCAGCAGCCCCAGACTAGCGGGGGGGAAAGAGACCCAGTACTTC. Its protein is CASSPRLAGGKETQYF.

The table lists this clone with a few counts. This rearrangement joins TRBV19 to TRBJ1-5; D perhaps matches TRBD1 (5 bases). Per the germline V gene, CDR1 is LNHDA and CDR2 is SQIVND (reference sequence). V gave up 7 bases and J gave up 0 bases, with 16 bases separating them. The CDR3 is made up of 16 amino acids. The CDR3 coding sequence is TGTGCCAGTAAGGGGAAATTCGCCTATAGCAATCAGCCCCAGCATTTT. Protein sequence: CASKGKFAYSNQPQHF.

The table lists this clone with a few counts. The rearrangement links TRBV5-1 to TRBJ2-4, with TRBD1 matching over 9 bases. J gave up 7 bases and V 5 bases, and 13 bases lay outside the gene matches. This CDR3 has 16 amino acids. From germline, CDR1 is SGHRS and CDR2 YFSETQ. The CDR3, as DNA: TGCGCCAGCAGTTCTTCCACCGGGACAGGGCGGAACATTCAGTACTTC. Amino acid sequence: CASSSSTGTGRNIQYF.

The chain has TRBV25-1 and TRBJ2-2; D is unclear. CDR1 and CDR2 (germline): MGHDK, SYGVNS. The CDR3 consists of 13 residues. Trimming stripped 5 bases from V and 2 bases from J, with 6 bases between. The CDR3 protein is CASSSVNTGELFF. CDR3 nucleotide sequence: TGTGCCAGCAGTTCTGTTAACACCGGGGAGCTGTTTTTT.

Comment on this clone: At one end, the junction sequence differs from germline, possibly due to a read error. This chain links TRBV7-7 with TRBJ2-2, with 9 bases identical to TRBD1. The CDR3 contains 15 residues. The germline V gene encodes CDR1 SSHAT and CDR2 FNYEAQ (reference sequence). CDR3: CASSSGTGRTGELFF. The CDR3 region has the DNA TGTGCTAGCAGCTCCGGGACAGGGAGAACCGGGGAGCTGTTTTTT.

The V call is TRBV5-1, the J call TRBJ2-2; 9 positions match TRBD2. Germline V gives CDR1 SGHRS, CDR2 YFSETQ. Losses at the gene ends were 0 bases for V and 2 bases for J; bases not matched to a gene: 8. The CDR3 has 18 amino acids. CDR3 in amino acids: CASSLEASGVANTGELFF. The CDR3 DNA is TGCGCCAGCAGCTTGGAGGCTAGCGGGGTCGCTAACACCGGGGAGCTGTTTTTT.

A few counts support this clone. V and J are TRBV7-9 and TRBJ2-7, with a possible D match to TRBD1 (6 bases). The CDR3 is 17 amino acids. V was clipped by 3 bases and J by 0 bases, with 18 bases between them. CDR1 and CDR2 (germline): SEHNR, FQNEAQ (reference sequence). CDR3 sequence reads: CASSLLQGWPISYEQYF. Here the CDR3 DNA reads TGTGCCAGCAGCTTGTTACAGGGTTGGCCGATCTCCTACGAGCAGTACTTC.

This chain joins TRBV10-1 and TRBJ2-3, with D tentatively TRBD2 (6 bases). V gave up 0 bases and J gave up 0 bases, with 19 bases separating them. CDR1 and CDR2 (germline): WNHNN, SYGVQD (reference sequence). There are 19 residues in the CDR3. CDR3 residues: CASSESGSRRGVSTDTQYF. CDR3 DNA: TGCGCCAGCAGTGAGTCTGGTTCCCGTCGCGGGGTCAGCACAGATACGCAGTATTTT.

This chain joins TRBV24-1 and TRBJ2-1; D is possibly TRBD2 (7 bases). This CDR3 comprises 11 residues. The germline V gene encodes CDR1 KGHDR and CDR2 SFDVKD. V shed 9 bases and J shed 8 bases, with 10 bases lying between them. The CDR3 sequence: CATGRGDEQFF. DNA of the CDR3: TGTGCCACCGGGAGGGGGGATGAGCAGTTCTTC.

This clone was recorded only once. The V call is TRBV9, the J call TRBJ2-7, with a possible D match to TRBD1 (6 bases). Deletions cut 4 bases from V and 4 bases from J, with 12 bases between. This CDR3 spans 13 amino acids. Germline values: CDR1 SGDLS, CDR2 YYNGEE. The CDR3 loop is CASSPGQIYEQYF. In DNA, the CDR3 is TGTGCCAGCAGCCCAGGACAGATTTACGAGCAGTACTTC. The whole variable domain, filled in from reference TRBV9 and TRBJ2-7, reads DSGVTQTPKHLITATGQRVTLRCSPRSGDLSVYWYQQSLDQGLQFLIQYYNGEERAKGNILERFSAQQFPDLHSELNLSSLELGDSALYFCASSPGQIYEQYFGPGTRLTVT.

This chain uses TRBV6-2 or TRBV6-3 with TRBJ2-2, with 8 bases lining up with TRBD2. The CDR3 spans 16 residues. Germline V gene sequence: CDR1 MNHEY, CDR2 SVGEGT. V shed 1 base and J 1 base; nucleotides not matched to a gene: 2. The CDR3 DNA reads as TGTGCCAGCAGTTACTTTACTAGCGGGAACACCGGGGAGCTGTTTTTT. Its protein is CASSYFTSGNTGELFF.

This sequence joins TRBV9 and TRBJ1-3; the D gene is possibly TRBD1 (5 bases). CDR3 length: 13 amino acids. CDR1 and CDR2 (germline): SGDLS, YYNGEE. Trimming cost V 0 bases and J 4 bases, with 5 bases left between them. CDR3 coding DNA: TGTGCCAGCAGCGTAGGACAGGGAAACACCATATATTTT. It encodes CASSVGQGNTIYF.